This T cell receptor beta chain is drawn from a study of patients and donors after allogeneic stem cell transplantation. From the RT-PCR reads, TCRdb called clonotypes with MiXCR, one entry per CDR3 protein. The table shows some 200,000 distinct CDR3 sequences, with 41% occurring only once. Germline CDR1 GTSNPN, CDR2 SVGIG (reference sequence). The CDR3 is made up of 12 amino acids. V is TRBV30 and J is TRBJ2-2, with 9 bases that match TRBD2. Material for sequencing was blood, either unsorted or a sorted T cell fraction (not recorded which). This clonotype originated in a human donor who was either an allogeneic HSCT recipient or a stem cell or donor lymphocyte infusion donor (not recorded which). It is not recorded whose cells these are; they may come from a transplant donor. CDR3 coding DNA: TGTGCGTTAGCGGGAGACACCGGGGAGCTGTTTTTT. Translating it yields CALAGDTGELFF.